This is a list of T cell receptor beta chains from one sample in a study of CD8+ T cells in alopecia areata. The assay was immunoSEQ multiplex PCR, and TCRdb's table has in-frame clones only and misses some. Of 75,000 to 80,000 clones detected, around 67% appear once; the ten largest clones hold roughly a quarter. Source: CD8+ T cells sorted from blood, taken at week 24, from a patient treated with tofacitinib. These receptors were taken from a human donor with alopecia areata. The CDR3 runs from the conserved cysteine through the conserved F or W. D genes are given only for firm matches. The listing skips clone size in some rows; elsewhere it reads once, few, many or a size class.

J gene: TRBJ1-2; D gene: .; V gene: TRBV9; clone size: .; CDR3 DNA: TGTGCCAGCAGACCCGTGGGGGCAGGCTATGGCTACACCTTC; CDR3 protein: CASRPVGAGYGYTF
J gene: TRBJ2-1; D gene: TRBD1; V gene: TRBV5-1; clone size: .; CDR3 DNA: TGCGCCAGCAGCACTGGGACAGGGGATTCAAATGAGCAGTTCTTC; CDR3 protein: CASSTGTGDSNEQFF
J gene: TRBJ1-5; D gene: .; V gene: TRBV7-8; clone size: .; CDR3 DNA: TGTGCCGGCAGCTGGGGGTGGGAGAGCAATCAGCCCCAGCATTTT; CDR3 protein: CAGSWGWESNQPQHF
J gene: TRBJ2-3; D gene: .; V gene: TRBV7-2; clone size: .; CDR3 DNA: TGTGCCAGCAGATTAAAACAGATACCAGATACGCAGTATTTT; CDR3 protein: CASRLKQIPDTQYF
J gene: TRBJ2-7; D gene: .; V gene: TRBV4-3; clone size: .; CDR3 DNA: TGCGCCAGCAGCCAGGATGACGGGACCCCCCCCTACGAGCAGTACTTC; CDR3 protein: CASSQDDGTPPYEQYF
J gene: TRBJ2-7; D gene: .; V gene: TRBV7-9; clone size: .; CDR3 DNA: TGTGCCAGCAGCCGGGACGGTTACTACGAGCAGTACTTC; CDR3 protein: CASSRDGYYEQYF
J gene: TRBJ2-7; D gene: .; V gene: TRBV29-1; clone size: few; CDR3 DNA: TGCAGCTATGAAACAGCTTACGAGCAGTACTTC; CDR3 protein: CSYETAYEQYF
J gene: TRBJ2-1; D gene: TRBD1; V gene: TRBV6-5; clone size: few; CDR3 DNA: TGTGCCAGCAGTTGGGGACAGGGGAATGAGCAGTTCTTC; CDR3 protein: CASSWGQGNEQFF
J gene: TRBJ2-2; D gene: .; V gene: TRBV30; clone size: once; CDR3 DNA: TGTGCCTGGAAGGGGAACACCGGGGAGCTGTTTTTT; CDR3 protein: CAWKGNTGELFF
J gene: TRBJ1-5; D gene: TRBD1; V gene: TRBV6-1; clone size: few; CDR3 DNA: TGTGCCAGTGGAACAGGGGCTGGTCAGCCCCAGCATTTT; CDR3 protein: CASGTGAGQPQHF
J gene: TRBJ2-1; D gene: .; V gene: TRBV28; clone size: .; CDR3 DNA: TGTGCCAGCAGAGGGAGAGAGTACAATGAGCAGTTCTTC; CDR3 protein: CASRGREYNEQFF
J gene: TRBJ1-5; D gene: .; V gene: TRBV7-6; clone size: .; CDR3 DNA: TGTGCCAGCAGCGCCATGGACGGGAGCAATCAGCCCCAGCATTTT; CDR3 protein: CASSAMDGSNQPQHF
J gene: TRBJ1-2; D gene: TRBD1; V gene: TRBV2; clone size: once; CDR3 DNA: TGTGCCAGCAGTACCGGGACAGAACCCTATGGCTACACCTTC; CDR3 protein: CASSTGTEPYGYTF
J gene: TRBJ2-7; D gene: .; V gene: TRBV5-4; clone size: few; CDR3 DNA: TGCGCCAGCAGCCAAGGGGTGACAGGTTTCTACGAGCAGTACTTC; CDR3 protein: CASSQGVTGFYEQYF
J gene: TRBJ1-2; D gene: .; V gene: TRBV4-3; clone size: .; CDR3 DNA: TGCGCCAGCAGCCAAGGTGCGGCTGGGAGGATGTCGAGGGAGTATGGCTACACCTTC; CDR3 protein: CASSQGAAGRMSREYGYTF
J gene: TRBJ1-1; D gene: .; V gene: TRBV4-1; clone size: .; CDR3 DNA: TGCGCCAGCAGACCGACAGGGAACACTGAAGCTTTCTTT; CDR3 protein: CASRPTGNTEAFF